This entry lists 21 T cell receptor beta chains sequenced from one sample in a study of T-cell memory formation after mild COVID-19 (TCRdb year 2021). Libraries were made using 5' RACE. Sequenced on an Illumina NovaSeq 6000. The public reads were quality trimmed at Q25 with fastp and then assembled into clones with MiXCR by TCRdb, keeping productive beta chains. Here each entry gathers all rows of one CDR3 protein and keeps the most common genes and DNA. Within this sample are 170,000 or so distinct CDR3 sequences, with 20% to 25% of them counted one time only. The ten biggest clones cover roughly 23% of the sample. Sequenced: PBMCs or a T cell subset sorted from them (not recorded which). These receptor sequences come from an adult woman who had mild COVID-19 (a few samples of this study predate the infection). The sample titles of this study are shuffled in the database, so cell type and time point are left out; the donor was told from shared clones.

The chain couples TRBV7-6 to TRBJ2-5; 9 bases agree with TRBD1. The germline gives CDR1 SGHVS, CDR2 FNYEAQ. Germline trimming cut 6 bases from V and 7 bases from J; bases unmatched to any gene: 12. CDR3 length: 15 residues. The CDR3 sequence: CASRADRGLGGTQYF. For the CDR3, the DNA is TGTGCCAGCAGAGCGGACAGGGGTTTAGGGGGGACCCAGTACTTC.

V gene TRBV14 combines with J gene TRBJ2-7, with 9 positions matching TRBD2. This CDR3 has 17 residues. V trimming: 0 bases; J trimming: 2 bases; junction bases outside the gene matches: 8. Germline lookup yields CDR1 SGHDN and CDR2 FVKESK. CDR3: CASSQEHGLAPTYEQYF. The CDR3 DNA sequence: TGTGCCAGCAGCCAAGAGCACGGACTAGCGCCTACCTACGAGCAGTACTTC. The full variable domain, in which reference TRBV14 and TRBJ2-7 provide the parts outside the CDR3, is EAGVTQFPSHSVIEKGQTVTLRCDPISGHDNLYWYRRVMGKEIKFLLHFVKESKQDESGMPNNRFLAERTGGTYSTLKVQPAELEDSGVYFCASSQEHGLAPTYEQYFGPGTRLTVT.

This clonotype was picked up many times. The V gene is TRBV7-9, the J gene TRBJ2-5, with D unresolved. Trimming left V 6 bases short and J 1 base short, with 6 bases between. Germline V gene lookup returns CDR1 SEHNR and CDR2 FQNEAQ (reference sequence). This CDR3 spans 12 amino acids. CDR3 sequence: CASSLAQETQYF. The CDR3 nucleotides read TGTGCCAGCAGTCTGGCCCAAGAGACCCAGTACTTC.

CDR3 coding DNA: TGTGCCAGCAGCCCACCGATAGCCTACGAGCAGTACTTC. Translating it yields CASSPPIAYEQYF. This chain connects TRBV7-9 to TRBJ2-7; D call uncertain. V was clipped by 5 bases and J by 2 bases, with 10 bases between them. The CDR3 extends over 13 amino acids. Germline lookup yields CDR1 SEHNR and CDR2 FQNEAQ (reference sequence).

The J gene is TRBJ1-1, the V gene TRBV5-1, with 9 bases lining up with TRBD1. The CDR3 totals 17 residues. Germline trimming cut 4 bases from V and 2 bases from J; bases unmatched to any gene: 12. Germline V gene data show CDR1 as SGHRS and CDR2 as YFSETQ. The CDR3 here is CASSPGPGQGSNTEAFF. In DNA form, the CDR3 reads TGCGCCAGCAGCCCTGGACCTGGACAGGGGAGTAACACTGAAGCTTTCTTT.

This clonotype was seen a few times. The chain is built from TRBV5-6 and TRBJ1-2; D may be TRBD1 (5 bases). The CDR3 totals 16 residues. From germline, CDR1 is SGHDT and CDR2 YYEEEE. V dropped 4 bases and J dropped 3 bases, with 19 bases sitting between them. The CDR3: CASSLGGSGSHYGYTF. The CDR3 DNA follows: TGTGCCAGCAGCCTTGGGGGTTCGGGCAGTCACTATGGCTACACCTTC.

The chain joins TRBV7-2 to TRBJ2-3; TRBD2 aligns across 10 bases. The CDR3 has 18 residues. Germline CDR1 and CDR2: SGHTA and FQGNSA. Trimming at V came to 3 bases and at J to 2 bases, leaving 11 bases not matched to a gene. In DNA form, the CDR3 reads TGTGCCAGCAGCTTTCCCAATCTTAGCGGGGGGACCACAGATACGCAGTATTTT. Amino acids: CASSFPNLSGGTTDTQYF.

Here the CDR3 reads CAWSVEGDEQYF. CDR3 DNA: TGTGCCTGGAGTGTAGAGGGGGACGAGCAGTACTTC. The chain recombines TRBV30 with TRBJ2-7; D is possibly TRBD1 (6 bases). The germline CDR1 and CDR2 sequences are GTSNPN and SVGIG (reference sequence). With 0 bases removed from V and 5 bases from J, the gap between germline ends came to 8 bases. CDR3 length equals 12 residues.

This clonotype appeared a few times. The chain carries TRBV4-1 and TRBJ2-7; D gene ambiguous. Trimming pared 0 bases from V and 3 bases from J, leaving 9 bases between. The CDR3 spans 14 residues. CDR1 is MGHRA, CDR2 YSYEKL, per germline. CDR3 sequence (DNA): TGCGCCAGCAGCCAAGATATGTACAACTACGAGCAGTACTTC. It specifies CASSQDMYNYEQYF.

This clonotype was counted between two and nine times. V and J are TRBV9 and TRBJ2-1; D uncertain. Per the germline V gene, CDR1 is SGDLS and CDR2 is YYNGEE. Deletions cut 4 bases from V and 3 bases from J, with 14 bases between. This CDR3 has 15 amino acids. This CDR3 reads CASSSTSAFYNEQFF. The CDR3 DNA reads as TGTGCCAGCAGCTCTACCTCCGCATTCTACAATGAGCAGTTCTTC.

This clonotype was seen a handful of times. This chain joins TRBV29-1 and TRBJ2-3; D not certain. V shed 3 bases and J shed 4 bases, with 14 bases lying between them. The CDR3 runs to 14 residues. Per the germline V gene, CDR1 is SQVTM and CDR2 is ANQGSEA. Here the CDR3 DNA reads TGCAGCGTTGATTCGCGTGGTCCCGCAGATACGCAGTATTTT. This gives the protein CSVDSRGPADTQYF.

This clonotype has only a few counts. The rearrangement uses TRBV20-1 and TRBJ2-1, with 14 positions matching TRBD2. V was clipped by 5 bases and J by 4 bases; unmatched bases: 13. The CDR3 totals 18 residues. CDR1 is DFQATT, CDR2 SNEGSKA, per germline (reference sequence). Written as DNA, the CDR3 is TGCAGTGCTCCCACGGGACTAGCGGGAGAGGGGTTATACAATGAGCAGTTCTTC. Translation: CSAPTGLAGEGLYNEQFF.

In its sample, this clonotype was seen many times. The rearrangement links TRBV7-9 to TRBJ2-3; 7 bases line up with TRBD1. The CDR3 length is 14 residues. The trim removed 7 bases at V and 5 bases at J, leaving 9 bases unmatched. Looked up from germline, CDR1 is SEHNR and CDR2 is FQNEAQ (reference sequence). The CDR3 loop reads CASTTGVIGDTQYF. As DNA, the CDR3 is TGTGCCAGCACCACAGGGGTGATCGGAGATACGCAGTATTTT. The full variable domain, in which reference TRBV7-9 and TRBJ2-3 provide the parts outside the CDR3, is DTGVSQNPRHKITKRGQNVTFRCDPISEHNRLYWYRQTLGQGPEFLTYFQNEAQLEKSRLLSDRFSAERPKGSFSTLEIQRTEQGDSAMYLCASTTGVIGDTQYFGPGTRLTVL.

As DNA, the CDR3 is TGTGCCAGCACTCCACCTAGGACGGAGAACTATGGCTACACCTTC. Residues: CASTPPRTENYGYTF. The V and J genes are TRBV6-2 or TRBV6-3 and TRBJ1-2; D not resolved. The germline gives CDR1 MNHEY, CDR2 SVGEGT. The CDR3 is 15 residues long. Trimming took off 7 bases at V and 2 bases at J, with 17 bases between the two ends.

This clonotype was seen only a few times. The chain's CDR3 is CSASRWDGGNQETQYF. The DNA of the CDR3 is TGCAGTGCTAGCCGTTGGGACGGGGGGAATCAAGAGACCCAGTACTTC. The chain links TRBV20-1 to TRBJ2-5; 7 bases fit TRBD2. The CDR3 has 16 amino acids. Per germline, CDR1 DFQATT and CDR2 SNEGSKA (reference sequence). V was clipped by 3 bases and J by 2 bases; unmatched bases: 12.

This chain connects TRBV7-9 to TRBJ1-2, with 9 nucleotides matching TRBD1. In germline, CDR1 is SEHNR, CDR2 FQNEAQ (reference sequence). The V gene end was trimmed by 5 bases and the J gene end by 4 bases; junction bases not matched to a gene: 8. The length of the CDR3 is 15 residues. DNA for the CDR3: TGTGCCAGCAGCCACCGGGACAGGGAGGTCTATGGCTACACCTTC. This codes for CASSHRDREVYGYTF.

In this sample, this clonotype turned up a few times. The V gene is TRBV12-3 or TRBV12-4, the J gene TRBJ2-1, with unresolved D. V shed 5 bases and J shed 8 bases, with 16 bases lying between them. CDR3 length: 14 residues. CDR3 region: CASSPSRRWHEQFF. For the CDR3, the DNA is TGTGCCAGCAGTCCATCGCGAAGGTGGCATGAGCAGTTCTTC.

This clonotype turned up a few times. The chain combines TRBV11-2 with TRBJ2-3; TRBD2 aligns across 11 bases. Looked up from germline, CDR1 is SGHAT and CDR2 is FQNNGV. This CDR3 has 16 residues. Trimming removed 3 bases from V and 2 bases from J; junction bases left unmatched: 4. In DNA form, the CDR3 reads TGTGCCAGCAGCTTTTTACTAGCGGGGGTCACAGATACGCAGTATTTT. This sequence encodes CASSFLLAGVTDTQYF.

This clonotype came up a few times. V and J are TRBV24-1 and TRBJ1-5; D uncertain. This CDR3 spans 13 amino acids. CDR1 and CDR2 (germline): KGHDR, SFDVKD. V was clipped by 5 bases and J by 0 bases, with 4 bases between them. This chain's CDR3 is CATSVASNQPQHF. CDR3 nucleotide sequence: TGTGCCACCAGTGTCGCTAGCAATCAGCCCCAGCATTTT.

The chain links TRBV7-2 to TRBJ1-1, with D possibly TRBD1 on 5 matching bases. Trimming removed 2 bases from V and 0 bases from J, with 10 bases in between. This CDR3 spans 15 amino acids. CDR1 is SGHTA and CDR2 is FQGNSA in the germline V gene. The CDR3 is CASSLSQGMNTEAFF. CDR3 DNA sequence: TGTGCCAGCAGCTTAAGCCAGGGCATGAACACTGAAGCTTTCTTT.

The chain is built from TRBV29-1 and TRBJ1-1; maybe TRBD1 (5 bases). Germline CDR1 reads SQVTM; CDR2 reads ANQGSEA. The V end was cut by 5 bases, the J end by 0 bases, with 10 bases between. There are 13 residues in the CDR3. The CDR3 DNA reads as TGCAGCGTTAGTCAGGGCCTGAACACTGAAGCTTTCTTT. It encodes CSVSQGLNTEAFF.